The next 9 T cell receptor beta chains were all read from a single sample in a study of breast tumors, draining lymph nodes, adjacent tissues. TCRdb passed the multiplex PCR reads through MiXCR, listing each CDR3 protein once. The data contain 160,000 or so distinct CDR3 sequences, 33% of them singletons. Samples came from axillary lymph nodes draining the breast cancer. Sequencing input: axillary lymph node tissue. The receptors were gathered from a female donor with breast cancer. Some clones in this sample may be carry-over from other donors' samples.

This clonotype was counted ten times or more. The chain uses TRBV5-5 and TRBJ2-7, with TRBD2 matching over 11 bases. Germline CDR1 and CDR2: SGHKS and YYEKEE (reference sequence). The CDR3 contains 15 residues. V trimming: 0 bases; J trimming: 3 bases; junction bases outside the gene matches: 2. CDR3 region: CASSLVGTSGYEQYF. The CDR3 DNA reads TGTGCCAGCAGCTTGGTAGGGACTAGCGGCTACGAGCAGTACTTC.

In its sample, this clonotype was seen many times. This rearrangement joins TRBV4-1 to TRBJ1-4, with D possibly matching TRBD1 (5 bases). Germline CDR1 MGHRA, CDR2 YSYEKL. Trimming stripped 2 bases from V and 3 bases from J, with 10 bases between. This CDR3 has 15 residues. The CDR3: CASSQPRVSNEKLFF. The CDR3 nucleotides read TGCGCCAGCAGCCAACCCAGGGTGTCTAATGAAAAACTGTTTTTT.

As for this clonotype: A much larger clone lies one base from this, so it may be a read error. DNA of the CDR3: TGCAGTGCAGAATTGCCCGGTGGCGGGACGAGGCAAGGGACCCAGTACTTC. Its translation is CSAELPGGGTRQGTQYF. The V call is TRBV20-1, the J call TRBJ2-5, with D maybe TRBD2 (6 bases). CDR3 size: 17 residues. In germline, CDR1 is DFQATT, CDR2 SNEGSKA (reference sequence).

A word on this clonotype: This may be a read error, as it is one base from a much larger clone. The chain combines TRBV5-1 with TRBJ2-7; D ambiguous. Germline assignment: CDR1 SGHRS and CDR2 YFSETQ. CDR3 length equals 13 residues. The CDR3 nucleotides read TGCGCCAGCAGCTTGGGCATCTCCTACGACCAGTACTTC. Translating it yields CASSLGISYDQYF.

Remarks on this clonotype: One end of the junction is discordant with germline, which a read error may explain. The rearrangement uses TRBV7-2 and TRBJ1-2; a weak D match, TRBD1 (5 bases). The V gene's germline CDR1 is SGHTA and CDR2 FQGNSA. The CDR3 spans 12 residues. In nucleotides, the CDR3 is TGTGCCAGCAGCTGGGGCACCTATGGGTACTACTTC. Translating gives CASSWGTYGYYF.

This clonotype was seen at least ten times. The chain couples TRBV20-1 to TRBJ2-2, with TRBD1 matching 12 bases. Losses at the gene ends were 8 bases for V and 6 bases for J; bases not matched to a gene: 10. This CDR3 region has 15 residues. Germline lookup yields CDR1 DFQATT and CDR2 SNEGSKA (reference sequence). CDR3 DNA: TGCAGTCTTTTTCCCGGGACAGGGGGCGCCGGGGAGCTGTTTTTT. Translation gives CSLFPGTGGAGELFF.

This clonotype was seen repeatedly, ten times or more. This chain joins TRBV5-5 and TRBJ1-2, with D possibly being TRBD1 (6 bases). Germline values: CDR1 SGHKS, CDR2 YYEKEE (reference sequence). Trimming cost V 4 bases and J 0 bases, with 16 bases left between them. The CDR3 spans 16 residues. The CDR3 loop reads CASSPDSAPSNYGYTF. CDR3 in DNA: TGTGCCAGCAGCCCGGACAGCGCACCCTCTAACTATGGCTACACCTTC.

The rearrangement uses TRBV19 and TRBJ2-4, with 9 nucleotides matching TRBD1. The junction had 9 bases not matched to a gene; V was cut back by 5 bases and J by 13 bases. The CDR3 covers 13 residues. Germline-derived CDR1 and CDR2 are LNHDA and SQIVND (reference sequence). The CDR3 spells CASSFTGQGWQYF. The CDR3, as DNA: TGTGCCAGTAGTTTTACGGGACAGGGTTGGCAGTACTTC.

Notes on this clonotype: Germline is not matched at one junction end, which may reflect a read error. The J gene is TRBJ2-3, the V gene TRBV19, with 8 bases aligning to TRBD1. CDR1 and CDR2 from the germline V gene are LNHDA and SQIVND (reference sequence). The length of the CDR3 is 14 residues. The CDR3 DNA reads TGTGCCAGCAGGCGAGCAGGGGGCACAGATATGCAGTATTTT. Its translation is CASRRAGGTDMQYF. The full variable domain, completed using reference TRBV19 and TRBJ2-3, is DGGITQSPKYLFRKEGQNVTLSCEQNLNHDAMYWYRQDPGQGLRLIYYSQIVNDFQKGDIAEGYSVSREKKESFPLTVTSAQKNPTAFYLCASRRAGGTDMQYFGPGTRLTVL.